The 23 T cell receptor beta chains given below trace back to one sample, sequenced in a study of T-cell memory formation after mild COVID-19. Via MiXCR, TCRdb re-called the 5' RACE reads, giving one row per CDR3 protein. This sample yields under 250,000 distinct CDR3 sequences, of which approximately 15% are seen a single time; over 2% belongs to the top ten. Sequencing was carried out using PBMCs or a T cell subset sorted from them (not recorded which). These receptors were obtained from an adult woman who had mild COVID-19 (a few samples of this study predate the infection). Cell type and time point are not known.

This clonotype has a handful of counts. This chain links TRBV24-1 with TRBJ2-7, with a possible D match to TRBD2 (6 bases). The CDR3 runs to 13 residues. Between the trimmed V and J ends, which lost 9 bases and 4 bases, there was a span of 15 bases. Per germline, CDR1 KGHDR and CDR2 SFDVKD. CDR3 DNA sequence: TGTGCCACCGCCCCCGGGGGTGCTTACGAGCAGTACTTC. Protein sequence: CATAPGGAYEQYF.

The chain uses TRBV5-1 and TRBJ2-2; D gene ambiguous. Trimming left V 1 base short and J 1 base short, with 5 bases between. Per the germline V gene, CDR1 is SGHRS and CDR2 is YFSETQ. The CDR3 consists of 14 residues. CDR3 DNA sequence: TGCGCCAGCAGCTTGTGGGGGAACACCGGGGAGCTGTTTTTT. Its translation is CASSLWGNTGELFF.

The chain uses TRBV3-1 and TRBJ1-1, with 7 nucleotides matching TRBD1. Germline V gene data show CDR1 as LGHDT and CDR2 as YNNKEL (reference sequence). With 3 bases clipped from V and 5 bases from J, the junction kept 3 bases outside the gene matches. The CDR3 is made up of 13 amino acids. CDR3 coding DNA: TGTGCCAGCAGCCAGGGACAGCGGACTGAAGCTTTCTTT. It encodes CASSQGQRTEAFF.

V gene TRBV19 combines with J gene TRBJ2-7; D tentatively reads TRBD1 or TRBD2 (5 bases each). V was cut by 5 bases and J by 8 bases, with 16 bases left in between. The CDR3 has 13 residues. Germline-derived CDR1 and CDR2 are LNHDA and SQIVND (reference sequence). The CDR3 DNA follows: TGTGCCAGTAGTTCGGGACCGACGTTGCAGCAGTACTTC. It is translated as CASSSGPTLQQYF. The whole variable domain, filled in from reference TRBV19 and TRBJ2-7, reads DGGITQSPKYLFRKEGQNVTLSCEQNLNHDAMYWYRQDPGQGLRLIYYSQIVNDFQKGDIAEGYSVSREKKESFPLTVTSAQKNPTAFYLCASSSGPTLQQYFGPGTRLTVT.

This clonotype has a count of ten or more. The gene calls are TRBV7-8 and TRBJ1-2; TRBD1 is a possible D gene (5 bases). Germline V gene data show CDR1 as SGHVS and CDR2 as FQNEAQ. The V and J ends lost 1 base and 6 bases respectively, with 12 bases between them. The CDR3 has 14 residues. Written as DNA, the CDR3 is TGTGCCAGCAGCTTAGTTGAGGGGCGCGATGGCTACACCTTC. It specifies CASSLVEGRDGYTF.

The V gene is TRBV6-6, the J gene TRBJ1-5, with 9 bases aligning to TRBD1. V trimming: 5 bases; J trimming: 5 bases; junction bases outside the gene matches: 4. CDR1 is MNHNY and CDR2 is SVGAGI in the germline V gene (reference sequence). CDR3 length equals 14 residues. As DNA, the CDR3 is TGTGCCAGCAGTCCAGACAGGGGGTATCAGCCCCAGCATTTT. It encodes CASSPDRGYQPQHF.

V and J are TRBV24-1 and TRBJ1-2, with D unclear. There are 12 residues in the CDR3. Germline CDR1 is KGHDR and CDR2 is SFDVKD. The V gene lost 3 bases and the J gene lost 7 bases, with 8 bases spanning the gap. CDR3 nucleotides: TGTGCCACCAGTGATGAGTTAAGTGGCTACACCTTC. Residues: CATSDELSGYTF.

This clonotype appeared a few times. The CDR3 spells CASSQDLGVLAEKLFF. The CDR3 DNA reads TGCGCCAGCAGCCAAGATCTCGGGGTTCTAGCTGAAAAACTGTTTTTT. The V gene is TRBV4-3, the J gene TRBJ1-4; D call uncertain. CDR3 length equals 16 residues. CDR1 is LGHNA and CDR2 is YSLEER in the germline V gene. The germline V and J ends were trimmed by 0 bases and 7 bases, with 15 bases remaining between them.

The CDR3 spells CASSLGLGLVHSPLHF. CDR3 bases: TGTGCCAGCAGTCTGGGGCTAGGGCTTGTCCATTCACCCCTCCACTTT. The V gene is TRBV6-5, the J gene TRBJ1-6, with a tentative D call TRBD1 (5 bases). The CDR3 sequence is 16 residues long. Germline lookup yields CDR1 MNHEY and CDR2 SVGAGI. V was clipped by 5 bases and J by 8 bases, with 19 bases between them.

This clonotype was detected ten times or more. The CDR3 region is CASSGQAQGYEQYF. The CDR3 nucleotides read TGTGCCAGCAGTGGACAGGCGCAGGGCTACGAGCAGTACTTC. The chain has TRBV2 and TRBJ2-7, with D perhaps matching TRBD1 (6 bases). The CDR3 loop spans 14 amino acids. Deletions cut 4 bases from V and 3 bases from J, with 13 bases between. CDR1 and CDR2 from the germline V gene are SNHLY and FYNNEI.

This clonotype was observed a few times. This chain uses TRBV7-6 with TRBJ2-7, with a tentative D call TRBD1 (5 bases). Germline values: CDR1 SGHVS, CDR2 FNYEAQ. This CDR3 region has 14 residues. Between the trimmed V and J ends, which lost 5 bases and 2 bases, there was a span of 13 bases. The CDR3 DNA follows: TGTGCCAGCAGCCTCACCGACAGTACCTACGAGCAGTACTTC. Its protein product is CASSLTDSTYEQYF.

Only a few counts were recorded for this clonotype. This rearrangement joins TRBV6-5 to TRBJ1-2; 10 bases align to TRBD1. After removal of 0 bases from V and 4 bases from J, the junction contained 8 bases not matched to a gene. From germline, CDR1 is MNHEY and CDR2 SVGAGI. This CDR3 is built from 17 residues. Here the CDR3 reads CASSYSGTGVYIYGYTF. The CDR3 DNA follows: TGTGCCAGCAGTTACTCCGGGACAGGGGTTTATATCTATGGCTACACCTTC.

This clonotype was seen a handful of times. Here the CDR3 reads CASSSPAGGLNTEAFF. CDR3 nucleotide sequence: TGTGCCAGCAGCTCCCCCGCGGGCGGACTGAACACTGAAGCTTTCTTT. V and J are TRBV7-2 and TRBJ1-1; D gene ambiguous. Trimming took off 4 bases at V and 0 bases at J, with 15 bases between the two ends. CDR3 length equals 16 residues. The V gene's germline CDR1 is SGHTA and CDR2 FQGNSA.

The gene calls are TRBV30 and TRBJ1-2; D may be TRBD1 (5 bases). The V gene's germline CDR1 is GTSNPN and CDR2 SVGIG (reference sequence). V lost 0 bases, J lost 5 bases, and 10 bases lay in between. The CDR3 has 13 amino acids. CDR3 DNA: TGTGCCTGGAGTGTACGGCAGGGATATGGCTACACCTTC. This translates into CAWSVRQGYGYTF.

In its sample, this clonotype was seen a few times. The CDR3 reads CASSLSNNYGYTF. The CDR3 region has the DNA TGTGCCAGCAGTTTGTCGAATAACTATGGCTACACCTTC. The gene calls are TRBV12-3 or TRBV12-4 and TRBJ1-2; D remains ambiguous. This CDR3 has 13 residues. V was clipped by 3 bases and J by 1 base, with 6 bases between them.

This clonotype occurred a few times. The V and J genes are TRBV5-4 and TRBJ2-4; D is undetermined. Trimming stripped 0 bases from V and 7 bases from J, with 8 bases between. Per germline, CDR1 SGHNT and CDR2 YYREEE (reference sequence). The CDR3 extends over 13 amino acids. The CDR3 loop reads CASSLDGWNIQYF. The CDR3 DNA sequence: TGTGCCAGCAGCTTGGATGGATGGAACATTCAGTACTTC.

Written as DNA, the CDR3 is TGTGCCAGCGCTGGGAGTAGCCACGAGCAGTACTTC. This translates into CASAGSSHEQYF. This chain links TRBV6-2 or TRBV6-3 with TRBJ2-7; D may be TRBD2 (5 bases). The CDR3 runs 12 residues. Trimming took off 8 bases at V and 5 bases at J, with 13 bases between the two ends. CDR1 is MNHEY and CDR2 is SVGEGT in the germline V gene.

In its sample, this clonotype was seen a few times. This rearrangement joins TRBV7-8 to TRBJ1-1; no firm D call. Germline CDR1 reads SGHVS; CDR2 reads FQNEAQ. The CDR3 totals 16 residues. V shed 1 base and J shed 1 base, with 13 bases lying between them. CDR3 nucleotide sequence: TGTGCCAGCAGCTTAGTCCCCCCGACAACGAACACTGAAGCTTTCTTT. Translating it yields CASSLVPPTTNTEAFF.

The chain has TRBV20-1 and TRBJ2-7; 9 positions match TRBD2. This CDR3 is built from 15 residues. Germline CDR1 and CDR2: DFQATT and SNEGSKA (reference sequence). The V gene end was trimmed by 3 bases and the J gene end by 6 bases; junction bases not matched to a gene: 12. CDR3 in amino acids: CSASLEPAGGGEQYF. CDR3 DNA: TGCAGTGCTAGCCTGGAGCCAGCGGGAGGAGGCGAGCAGTACTTC.

This clonotype was seen a handful of times. One junction end does not reproduce the germline sequence, and a read error may be involved. The chain carries TRBV5-4 and TRBJ2-2, with D possibly TRBD2 on 5 matching bases. Germline lookup yields CDR1 SGHNT and CDR2 YYREEE (reference sequence). This CDR3 contains 15 residues. CDR3: CASSLSSGLNTGELF. The DNA of the CDR3 is TGTGCCAGCAGCTTATCTTCTGGGTTAAACACCGGGGAGCTGTTT.

This clonotype was counted only a few times. The chain couples TRBV2 to TRBJ2-1, with 8 bases matching TRBD1. Germline CDR1 is SNHLY and CDR2 is FYNNEI. The V and J ends lost 4 bases and 2 bases, in that order; junction bases with no gene match: 7. The CDR3 spans 16 residues. CDR3 in amino acids: CASSVQGATPYNEQFF. CDR3 nucleotide sequence: TGTGCCAGCAGTGTCCAGGGGGCGACCCCCTACAATGAGCAGTTCTTC.

This clonotype was counted a few times. The chain recombines TRBV18 with TRBJ2-2, with D perhaps TRBD1 (5 bases). Between the trimmed V and J ends, which lost 2 bases and 6 bases, there was a span of 16 bases. CDR3 length equals 16 residues. CDR1 and CDR2 from the germline V gene are KGHSH and LQKENI. CDR3 residues: CASSPGAQVVSGELFF. CDR3 sequence (DNA): TGTGCCAGCTCACCAGGGGCCCAAGTCGTTTCCGGGGAGCTGTTTTTT.

This clonotype occurred many times. This rearrangement joins TRBV7-2 to TRBJ2-5, with D unclear. Germline V gives CDR1 SGHTA, CDR2 FQGNSA. This CDR3 spans 12 amino acids. V gave up 5 bases and J gave up 2 bases, with 6 bases separating them. CDR3 DNA: TGTGCCAGCAGCAGACCGCAAGAGACCCAGTACTTC. This sequence encodes CASSRPQETQYF.